A selection of T cell receptor beta chains follows, all from one sample in a study of blood T cell repertoires in COVID-19. The assay was immunoSEQ multiplex PCR, and TCRdb's table has in-frame clones only and misses some. The sample yields about 300,000 clones, 80% to 90% seen once. The sample was PBMCs or T cells enriched from blood (not recorded which). The receptors stem from a man aged 25-45 years who had recovered from COVID-19. The CDR3 runs from the conserved cysteine through the conserved F or W. A D gene is named only where the DNA matches it firmly. Where a row states a size, it is once, few, many or the class of an expanded clone; other rows omit it.

>.|TRBJ2-5|TRBV9|.
CASAKSQETQYF
TGTGCCAGCGCGAAATCGCAAGAGACCCAGTACTTC
>TRBD1|TRBJ1-5|TRBV10-3|.
CAIRPDRGNQPQHF
TGTGCCATCAGACCCGACAGGGGAAACCAGCCCCAGCATTTT
>.|TRBJ2-7|TRBV19|.
CASSGLAVYEQYF
TGTGCCAGTAGCGGGTTGGCAGTCTACGAGCAGTACTTC
>TRBD1|TRBJ1-4|TRBV27|.
CASSLSGGGIVGEKLFF
TGTGCCAGCAGTTTAAGTGGAGGGGGCATAGTGGGTGAAAAACTGTTTTTT
>.|TRBJ2-3|TRBV9|.
CASSPSGPTDTQYF
TGTGCCAGCAGCCCCAGCGGGCCAACAGATACGCAGTATTTT
>.|TRBJ2-7|TRBV19|.
CASSSLEGAHSYEQYF
TGTGCCAGTAGTTCCCTTGAAGGGGCTCACTCCTACGAGCAGTACTTC
>TRBD1|TRBJ2-1|TRBV6-5|few
CASRPGQASYNEQFF
TGTGCCAGCAGGCCGGGACAGGCCTCCTACAATGAGCAGTTCTTC
>TRBD2|TRBJ2-1|TRBV7-2|.
CASSLASAGGPEFF
TGTGCCAGCAGCTTAGCGTCAGCGGGGGGGCCAGAGTTCTTC
>TRBD2|TRBJ2-3|TRBV11-2|.
CASSQLAGVSDTQYF
TGTGCCAGCAGCCAACTAGCGGGGGTATCAGATACGCAGTATTTT
>.|TRBJ2-7|TRBV2|.
CASSEVGGGHEQYF
TGTGCCAGCAGTGAAGTCGGGGGTGGGCACGAGCAGTACTTC
>.|TRBJ2-7|TRBV19|.
CASSIEGGAVEQYF
TGTGCCAGTAGTATAGAGGGGGGAGCGGTCGAGCAGTACTTC
>.|TRBJ1-2|TRBV12-3/TRBV12-4|.
CASNTRVGYTF
TGTGCCAGCAATACGCGGGTCGGCTACACCTTC
>TRBD1|TRBJ2-3|TRBV19|.
CASSISGTATDTQYF
TGTGCCAGTAGTATTTCCGGGACAGCCACAGATACGCAGTATTTT
>.|TRBJ1-5|TRBV4-2|.
CASSQRDQGNQPQHF
TGTGCCAGCAGCCAACGGGATCAGGGCAATCAGCCCCAGCATTTT
>TRBD2|TRBJ2-7|TRBV6-5|.
CASSYPGTSGSYEQYF
TGTGCCAGCAGTTACCCCGGGACTAGCGGGAGTTACGAGCAGTACTTC
>.|TRBJ1-2|TRBV6-1|.
CASSETVNYGYTF
TGTGCCAGCAGTGAAACGGTGAACTATGGCTACACCTTC
>.|TRBJ1-5|TRBV3-1/TRBV3-2|.
CASSQGGGWAQPQHF
TGTGCCAGCAGCCAAGGGGGAGGGTGGGCTCAGCCCCAGCATTTT